A selection of T cell receptor beta chains follows, all from one sample in a study of graft-versus-host responses after intestinal transplantation. The protocol was immunoSEQ multiplex PCR, while the TCRdb copy is restricted to in-frame clones and leaves out a portion. The sample carries 30,000 to 40,000 clones, approximately 93% recorded once. The antigens for these receptors are not known. The sample in question was unstimulated CD8+ T cells sorted from spleen or lymph node cells, obtained before transplant. These TCRs come from a human donor who was the organ donor for an intestinal transplant. CDR3s include the opening cysteine and the closing phenylalanine or tryptophan. A D gene is named only where the DNA matches it firmly. Rows may omit the clone size; those that give it use once, few, many or a size class.

NA,TRBV15,NA,TRBJ2-3,TGTGCCACCAGCAGTGAACGATTCGGAGTTAACACAGATACGCAGTATTTT,CATSSERFGVNTDTQYF
TRBD1,TRBV28,once,TRBJ2-6,TGTGCCAGCAGTTTAGAGAAACAGGGGGCAGGGGCCAACGTCCTGACTTTC,CASSLEKQGAGANVLTF
NA,TRBV11-2,NA,TRBJ1-1,TGTGCCAGCAGCTCAGGAGCTTTCTTT,CASSSGAFF
NA,TRBV27,NA,TRBJ2-7,TGTGCCAGCAGTTTAAGGGGGGGTGCCTACTCCTACGAGCAGTACTTC,CASSLRGGAYSYEQYF
NA,TRBV7-2,NA,TRBJ2-3,TGTGCCAGCAGCTTAAGGATGGGGACAGATACGCAGTATTTT,CASSLRMGTDTQYF
TRBD2,TRBV28,NA,TRBJ2-1,TGTGCCAGCAGGTTAGCGGGAAGCTCCTACAATGAGCAGTTCTTC,CASRLAGSSYNEQFF
TRBD2,TRBV7-3,NA,TRBJ2-7,TGTGCCAGCAGCTTAACGGCGGGAGGCGAGCAGTACTTC,CASSLTAGGEQYF
TRBD2,TRBV7-9,NA,TRBJ2-4,TGTGCCAGCAACGGGCTAGCGGGAGAGGATGGCAAAAACATTCAGTACTTC,CASNGLAGEDGKNIQYF
NA,TRBV6-1,NA,TRBJ1-4,TGTGCCAGCAGTGGATGGGGAGGGAATGAAAAACTGTTTTTT,CASSGWGGNEKLFF
TRBD2,TRBV5-4,NA,TRBJ2-7,TGTGCCAGCAGCTTGGGCGGGAGGTTCTACGAGCAGTACTTC,CASSLGGRFYEQYF
TRBD2,TRBV28,NA,TRBJ2-1,TGTGCCAGCAGTTTCCAGAAAAGGACTAGCGGAGCCTACAATGAGCAGTTCTTC,CASSFQKRTSGAYNEQFF
NA,TRBV30,NA,TRBJ2-3,TGTGCCTGGAGCACAGGCCTTAATACGCAGTATTTT,CAWSTGLNTQYF
NA,TRBV11-3,NA,TRBJ2-7,TGTGCCAGCAGCTTAGGCGTAAGGGGCGAGCAGTACTTC,CASSLGVRGEQYF
TRBD2,TRBV5-6,once,TRBJ2-1,TGTGCCAGCAGCTTCATTAGCGGGTACAATGAGCAGTTCTTC,CASSFISGYNEQFF
NA,TRBV11-2,NA,TRBJ2-5,TGTGCCAGCAGCTTACCGGGGGAAGAGACCCAGTACTTC,CASSLPGEETQYF
NA,TRBV5-6,NA,TRBJ2-3,TGTGCCAGCAGCTTGGAGCCTATCTCTAGCACAGATACGCAGTATTTT,CASSLEPISSTDTQYF
NA,TRBV5-1,NA,TRBJ2-1,TGCGCCAGCAGCTTGGATGGACTCTTAGACAATGAGCAGTTCTTC,CASSLDGLLDNEQFF
NA,TRBV28,NA,TRBJ2-7,TGTGCCAGCAACCGGGTAGCCCCCGGTTACGAGCAGTACTTC,CASNRVAPGYEQYF
NA,TRBV9,NA,TRBJ2-6,TGTGCCAGCAGCGCCGACTCTGGGGCCAACGTCCTGACTTTC,CASSADSGANVLTF
NA,TRBV7-2,NA,TRBJ2-1,TGTGCCAGCAGTAGCCGGGGAAATTCCTACAATGAGCAGTTCTTC,CASSSRGNSYNEQFF
TRBD2,TRBV7-9,NA,TRBJ2-7,TGTGCCAGCGCGGCGGGAGCCCCCTACGAGCAGTACTTC,CASAAGAPYEQYF
TRBD1,TRBV4-1,NA,TRBJ2-7,TGCGCCAGCAGCCCGATAACAGGGGGCGCGTACGAGCAGTACTTC,CASSPITGGAYEQYF
NA,TRBV19,once,TRBJ2-7,TGTGCCAGTAGTATAGTTATGTTGAGGGCCAAGTCGGAGCAGTACTTC,CASSIVMLRAKSEQYF
NA,TRBV4-1,NA,TRBJ1-1,TGCGCCAGCAGCCTTGAGAAGGTTTCTACTGAAGCTTTCTTT,CASSLEKVSTEAFF
NA,TRBV6-4,NA,TRBJ2-1,TGTGCCAGCAGTATACGTAGCGCCTATAGCTCCTACAATGAGCAGTTCTTC,CASSIRSAYSSYNEQFF
NA,TRBV28,NA,TRBJ2-2,TGTGCCAGCAGTCTCCACCCCTTTGTCACCGGGGAGCTGTTTTTT,CASSLHPFVTGELFF
NA,TRBV6-1,NA,TRBJ2-1,TGTGCCAGCAGTGAAATTCTATACAATGAGCAGTTCTTC,CASSEILYNEQFF
TRBD2,TRBV5-5,NA,TRBJ2-7,TGTGCCAGCAGCTACCATCCGGGACTAGCCACCTTC,CASSYHPGLATF
TRBD1,TRBV5-4,NA,TRBJ2-7,TGTGCCAGCAGCTCCGGGACAGGGACGAACGAGCAGTACTTC,CASSSGTGTNEQYF
NA,TRBV27,NA,TRBJ1-5,TGTGCCAGCAGTCCCCTCGGGGTTAGCAATCAGCCCCAGCATTTT,CASSPLGVSNQPQHF
NA,TRBV28,NA,TRBJ1-5,TGTGCCAGCAGTTTTGAGTCGGGTACTAATCAGCCCCAGCATTTT,CASSFESGTNQPQHF
TRBD2,TRBV5-8,NA,TRBJ2-3,TGTGCCAGCAGCTTGGGTAGACTAGCGGGAGGGCCAAGTGCGCAGTATTTT,CASSLGRLAGGPSAQYF
NA,TRBV9,NA,TRBJ2-7,TGTGCCAGCAGCGTAGGTACTGGGGCGGGCTACGAGCAGTACTTC,CASSVGTGAGYEQYF
TRBD2,TRBV28,NA,TRBJ2-5,TGTGCCAGCAGTTTAGAGCGGGAATTAGAGACCCAGTACTTC,CASSLERELETQYF
TRBD1,TRBV18,NA,TRBJ1-6,TGTGCCAGCTCAACGGGACAGGGGGCCAAATCACCCCTCCACTTT,CASSTGQGAKSPLHF